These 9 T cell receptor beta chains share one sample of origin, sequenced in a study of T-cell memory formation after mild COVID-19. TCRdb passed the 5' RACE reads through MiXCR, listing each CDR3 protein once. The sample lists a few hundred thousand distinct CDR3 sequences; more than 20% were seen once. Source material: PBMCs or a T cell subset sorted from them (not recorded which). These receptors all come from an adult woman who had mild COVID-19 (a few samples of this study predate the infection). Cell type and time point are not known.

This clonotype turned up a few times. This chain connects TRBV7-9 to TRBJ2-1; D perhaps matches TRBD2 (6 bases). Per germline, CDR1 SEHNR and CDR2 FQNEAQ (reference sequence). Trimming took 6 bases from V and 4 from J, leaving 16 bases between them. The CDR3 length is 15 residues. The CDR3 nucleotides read TGTGCCAGCAGAAACGGACTTGGAGGGTACAATGAGCAGTTCTTC. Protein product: CASRNGLGGYNEQFF.

The CDR3 DNA follows: TGTGCCAGCAGCCGACAGGGGTGGAGTACTGAAGCTTTCTTT. Amino acids: CASSRQGWSTEAFF. This sequence joins TRBV7-3 and TRBJ1-1; 8 nucleotides agree with TRBD1. This CDR3 is 14 amino acids long. V lost 5 bases and J lost 5; bases outside the gene matches: 7. Germline CDR1 reads SGHTA; CDR2 reads FQGTGA.

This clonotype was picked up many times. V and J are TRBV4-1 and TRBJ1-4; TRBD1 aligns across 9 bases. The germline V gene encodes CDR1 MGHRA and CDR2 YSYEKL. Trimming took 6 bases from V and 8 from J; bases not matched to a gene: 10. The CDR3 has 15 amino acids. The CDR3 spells CASRVQGAPGEKLFF. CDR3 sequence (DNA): TGCGCCAGCAGGGTACAGGGGGCCCCGGGGGAAAAACTGTTTTTT.

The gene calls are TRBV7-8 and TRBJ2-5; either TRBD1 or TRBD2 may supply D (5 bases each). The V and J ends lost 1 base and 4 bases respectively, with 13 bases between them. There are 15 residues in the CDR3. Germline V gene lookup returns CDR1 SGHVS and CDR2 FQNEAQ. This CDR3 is CASSLVSPGPETQYF. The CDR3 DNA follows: TGTGCCAGCAGCTTAGTGTCACCGGGACCAGAGACCCAGTACTTC.

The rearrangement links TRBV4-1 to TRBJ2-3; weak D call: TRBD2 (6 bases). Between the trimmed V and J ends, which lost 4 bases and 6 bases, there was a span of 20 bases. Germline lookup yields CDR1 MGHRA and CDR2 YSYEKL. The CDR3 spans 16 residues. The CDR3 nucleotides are TGCGCCAGCAGCCTAGGGACTGCTAGATTGGCGGATACGCAGTATTTT. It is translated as CASSLGTARLADTQYF.

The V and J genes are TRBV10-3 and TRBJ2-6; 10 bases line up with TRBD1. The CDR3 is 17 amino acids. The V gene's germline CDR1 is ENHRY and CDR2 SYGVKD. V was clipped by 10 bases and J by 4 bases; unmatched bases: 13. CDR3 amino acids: CATGVTGGASGANVLTF. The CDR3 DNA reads TGTGCCACCGGGGTGACAGGGGGCGCATCGGGGGCCAACGTCCTGACTTTC.

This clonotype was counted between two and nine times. For the CDR3, the DNA is TGCGCCAGCAGCCTATGGGGAGGGCTGGGCAATGAGCAGTTCTTC. Its translation: CASSLWGGLGNEQFF. The chain couples TRBV5-1 to TRBJ2-1, with 7 bases lining up with TRBD2. Germline V gives CDR1 SGHRS, CDR2 YFSETQ. V was pared by 4 bases and J by 6 bases, with 10 bases of the junction left unmatched. The length of the CDR3 is 15 residues.

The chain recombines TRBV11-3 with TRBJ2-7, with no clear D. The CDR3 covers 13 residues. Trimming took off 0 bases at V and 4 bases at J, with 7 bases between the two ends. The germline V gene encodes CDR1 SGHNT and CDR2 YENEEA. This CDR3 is CASSLEHRYEQYF. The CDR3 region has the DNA TGTGCCAGCAGCTTAGAGCACCGGTACGAGCAGTACTTC.

CDR3 residues: CASSSEVNTEAFF. The CDR3 DNA follows: TGTGCCAGCAGCTCAGAAGTAAACACTGAAGCTTTCTTT. This chain connects TRBV11-3 to TRBJ1-1; D call uncertain. Germline values: CDR1 SGHNT, CDR2 YENEEA. The V and J ends lost 4 bases and 2 bases respectively, with 8 bases between them. CDR3 length: 13 amino acids.